This T cell receptor (beta chain) was recovered during a study of OX40 agonist ivuxolimab in advanced cancers. Assay used: immunoSEQ multiplex PCR; TCRdb lists only in-frame clones, some missing. The sample contains roughly 60,000 clones, about 94% of which appear only once. The V end was cut by 4 bases, the J end by 6 bases, with 14 bases between. The CDR3 extends over 13 amino acids. Looked up from germline, CDR1 is SGHRS and CDR2 is YFSETQ. Specimen: CD4+ or CD8+ T cells sorted from blood, collected in a trial of the OX40 agonist ivuxolimab. The J gene is TRBJ2-7, the V gene TRBV5-1; no reliable D call. The sequence came from an adult with an advanced solid tumor such as melanoma, head and neck, liver or kidney cancer. The CDR3 is CASSIATVTEQYF. The CDR3 bases are TGCGCCAGCAGCATTGCCACGGTCACCGAGCAGTACTTC.